This section outlines one T cell receptor (beta chain) sequence together with its context. Sequencing was performed with immunoSEQ multiplex PCR; in TCRdb, only in-frame clones are kept and a portion is missing. This sample carries 200,000 to 250,000 clones, 90% of them seen once, and the ten largest clones take less than 15%. These data belong to a study of blood T cell repertoires in COVID-19. About the research overall: Sites across the United States, Italy and Spain contributed samples from acute and convalescent COVID-19. PBMCs, B-cell-depleted T cells, or T cells provided the cDNA or gDNA that made up the material.

Those who participated ranged in age from roughly 18 to 89 years and resided in 20 to 25 US areas. A case of COVID-19 had been met by exposed participants within 2 weeks before study entry. The specimen sequenced was PBMCs or T cells enriched from blood (not recorded which). The clonotype was recovered from a man aged 30-40 years who had been exposed to COVID-19.

The DNA for the CDR3 is TGTGCCAGCAGCACACCCGGGACCAGCGGGGGCGAGCAGTACTTC. It codes for CASSTPGTSGGEQYF. The rearrangement uses TRBV9 and TRBJ2-7; TRBD2 matches at 8 bases. The CDR3 is 15 residues long. V shed 4 bases, J shed 6 bases, and the junction held 12 bases outside the gene matches. Germline CDR1 and CDR2: SGDLS and YYNGEE.